This T cell receptor beta chain was identified in a study of T cell responses to AZD1222 COVID-19 vaccine. Remarks on this clone: The antigen is not known.

Study results and caveats: The study found vaccine-associated CD4 TCRs spanning spike, dominant at 160-218 and 743-854. Most donors were white British, females outnumbered males, and clonal diversity was possibly underestimated. The study sampled repertoires only after the peak T cell response.

Method: immunoSEQ multiplex PCR; TCRdb's copy keeps in-frame clones and lacks some. Of roughly 150,000 clones in the sample, approximately 90% were seen once. The CDR3 is made up of 15 amino acids. Germline V gene lookup returns CDR1 LGHNA and CDR2 YSLEER. The ends were cut back, 4 bases at V and 8 bases at J, with 17 bases in the middle. The chain links TRBV4-3 to TRBJ1-4; D gene unclear. Specimen: peripheral blood, collected on day 0 of AZD1222 vaccination. The receptor was isolated from an adult in good health. Here the CDR3 DNA reads TGCGCCAGCAGCCCCTCGGCGGGAGCGACGGAAAAACTGTTTTTT. Amino acid sequence: CASSPSAGATEKLFF.